Given below is one T cell receptor (beta chain) in context. Its specificity is not known. The source of the sample is a study of cytomegalovirus exposure and HLA in healthy donors. Study details: Earlier work reported 100 million or so unique TCR beta sequences from 150 million to 200 million T cells.

This CDR3 has 15 residues. The germline V gene encodes CDR1 SNHLY and CDR2 FYNNEI. Germline trimming cut 4 bases from V and 5 bases from J; bases unmatched to any gene: 6. Despite likely unrecorded immune exposures, the donors were nominally healthy at the time of sampling. The PCR used 60 Vbeta and 13 Jbeta primers. The assay was immunoSEQ multiplex PCR, and TCRdb's table has in-frame clones only and misses some. The data show more than 90,000 clones, 70% seen once. General study points: According to reports, the classifier identified cytomegalovirus status with high specificity and sensitivity.

The sample was PBMCs. This TCR was recovered from a man in his thirties or forties in good health and CMV-seropositive. The genes are TRBV2 and TRBJ2-1; the match to TRBD2 covers 9 bases. Here the CDR3 reads CASSGGSGSNNEQFF. The CDR3 DNA sequence: TGTGCCAGCAGTGGGGGTAGCGGGAGTAACAATGAGCAGTTCTTC.